These 31 T cell receptor beta chains were sequenced from one sample in a study of blood T cell repertoires in COVID-19. TCRdb's copy holds only in-frame clones and misses some; the assay was immunoSEQ multiplex PCR. The profile shows some 90,000 clones, roughly nine tenths of them singletons. The sequenced material came from peripheral blood. These receptors all come from a woman aged 55-70 years with COVID-19, enrolled during active disease.

The CDR3 DNA reads TGCGCCAGCAGCTTAGAGACCGGGAGACAATATGGCTACACCTTC. Amino acid sequence: CASSLETGRQYGYTF. V is TRBV5-1 and J is TRBJ1-2, with D unclear. The CDR3 covers 15 residues. Looked up from germline, CDR1 is SGHRS and CDR2 is YFSETQ. V was pared by 2 bases and J by 5 bases, with 16 bases between.

The V call is TRBV7-9, the J call TRBJ1-3; D unclear. CDR3 length equals 17 residues. V lost 3 bases to trimming and J lost 0 bases, with 15 bases between them. Germline V gene sequence: CDR1 SEHNR, CDR2 FQNEAQ (reference sequence). The CDR3 DNA follows: TGTGCCAGCAGCTTGCGTTCCTCGGTCAACTCTGGAAACACCATATATTTT. This codes for CASSLRSSVNSGNTIYF.

The chain recombines TRBV2 with TRBJ1-2; 9 nucleotides line up with TRBD1. V was clipped by 6 bases and J by 12 bases; unmatched bases: 8. Germline lookup yields CDR1 SNHLY and CDR2 FYNNEI. This CDR3 spans 12 amino acids. CDR3 coding DNA: TGTGCCAGCAGGGACAGGGGCGTCCAGCACACCTTC. It translates to CASRDRGVQHTF.

The V call is TRBV4-1, the J call TRBJ2-7; TRBD2 matches at 10 bases. The CDR3 loop spans 17 amino acids. Germline assignment: CDR1 MGHRA and CDR2 YSYEKL. V was pared by 0 bases and J by 3 bases, with 8 bases of the junction left unmatched. CDR3 DNA sequence: TGCGCCAGCAGCCAAGAAAGCGTAGCGGGGGGCCTCTACGAGCAGTACTTC. Translation gives CASSQESVAGGLYEQYF.

The J gene is TRBJ2-5, the V gene TRBV15; 7 bases fit TRBD2. The CDR3 is made up of 15 amino acids. The germline CDR1 and CDR2 sequences are LNHNV and YYDKDF (reference sequence). Trimming cost V 1 base and J 5 bases; bases outside gene matches: 7. CDR3 coding DNA: TGTGCCACCAGCAGAGTGGGTGGACTAGAGGAGACCCAGTACTTC. Its translation is CATSRVGGLEETQYF. Combining the CDR3 with reference TRBV15 and TRBJ2-5 gives the whole variable domain DAMVIQNPRYQVTQFGKPVTLSCSQTLNHNVMYWYQQKSSQAPKLLFHYYDKDFNNEADTPDNFQSRRPNTSFCFLDIRSPGLGDTAMYLCATSRVGGLEETQYFGPGTRLLVL.

The rearrangement uses TRBV5-4 and TRBJ1-1; TRBD1 aligns across 8 bases. V lost 4 bases to trimming and J lost 5 bases; unmatched junction nucleotides: 7. This CDR3 contains 14 residues. The germline CDR1 and CDR2 sequences are SGHNT and YYREEE (reference sequence). CDR3 DNA sequence: TGTGCCAGCAGCGCCCGAACAGGGGGGACTGAAGCTTTCTTT. Translation gives CASSARTGGTEAFF.

V is TRBV5-3 and J is TRBJ1-5; the match to TRBD1 covers 11 bases. TRBV5-3 is an ORF for which the function is uncertain. V dropped 3 bases and J dropped 5; count of bases not matched to a gene: 10. The CDR3 covers 17 residues. CDR3 amino acids: CARSSAGQGAWDQPQHF. The CDR3 nucleotides are TGTGCCAGAAGCTCCGCCGGACAGGGGGCCTGGGATCAGCCCCAGCATTTT.

The rearrangement links TRBV4-3 to TRBJ1-1; no clear D gene. This CDR3 contains 16 residues. Germline CDR1 reads LGHNA; CDR2 reads YSLEER. Trimming left V 0 bases short and J 1 base short, with 12 bases between. In DNA, the CDR3 is TGCGCCAGCAGCCAAGATCTCGCGCGGGAGAACACTGAAGCTTTCTTT. It encodes CASSQDLARENTEAFF.

In DNA, the CDR3 is TGTGCCAGCAGTCTCCAGGGGGCTCAGCCCCAGCATTTT. Its translation is CASSLQGAQPQHF. The chain uses TRBV27 and TRBJ1-5, with TRBD1 identical over 8 bases. Germline V gene sequence: CDR1 MNHEY, CDR2 SMNVEV (reference sequence). The ends lost 5 bases at V and 6 bases at J; junction bases unmatched: 3. The CDR3 has 13 amino acids.

The chain links TRBV28 to TRBJ1-2; the D gene is possibly TRBD1 (5 bases). The CDR3 is 15 amino acids. Per germline, CDR1 MDHEN and CDR2 SYDVKM. Deletions cut 5 bases from V and 4 bases from J, with 17 bases between. The CDR3, as DNA: TGTGCCAGCAGTGCCCAGGGAGGTGGGGTCTATGGCTACACCTTC. Its translation: CASSAQGGGVYGYTF.

The chain uses TRBV7-8 and TRBJ2-3; 7 positions agree with TRBD1. With 5 bases clipped from V and 2 bases from J, the junction kept 4 bases outside the gene matches. The CDR3 contains 14 residues. Germline CDR1 and CDR2: SGHVS and FQNEAQ. The CDR3 DNA is TGTGCCAGCAGCCCAGGACAGGACACAGATACGCAGTATTTT. Protein product: CASSPGQDTDTQYF.

V usage is TRBV6-5 and J usage is TRBJ1-2; perhaps TRBD1 as D (6 bases). Germline values: CDR1 MNHEY, CDR2 SVGAGI. The ends were cut back, 5 bases at V and 1 base at J, with 11 bases in the middle. This CDR3 has 14 residues. The CDR3 DNA follows: TGTGCCAGCAGTCAAAGACAGGTTAACTATGGCTACACCTTC. Translated, it gives CASSQRQVNYGYTF.

The gene calls are TRBV18 and TRBJ1-1; TRBD1 matches 7 bases. CDR3 size: 13 residues. CDR1 is KGHSH and CDR2 is LQKENI in the germline V gene. With V trimmed by 5 bases and J by 8 bases, 8 bases remained unmatched. The DNA for the CDR3 is TGTGCCAGCTCATACAACGAGGGGGCAGAAGCTTTCTTT. This gives the protein CASSYNEGAEAFF.

The chain links TRBV6-5 to TRBJ1-6; 10 bases fit TRBD1. The ends lost 6 bases at V and 6 bases at J; junction bases unmatched: 5. The length of the CDR3 is 15 residues. Germline V gene data show CDR1 as MNHEY and CDR2 as SVGAGI. The CDR3, as DNA: TGTGCCAGCAGCCGGTGGGACAGGGGTAATTCACCCCTCCACTTT. It yields the protein CASSRWDRGNSPLHF.

CDR3 region: CASSWARVGQPQHF. CDR3 nucleotides: TGTGCCAGCAGTTGGGCCAGGGTCGGTCAGCCCCAGCATTTT. The chain recombines TRBV6-2 or TRBV6-3 with TRBJ1-5; D is perhaps TRBD1 (5 bases). Trimming took 4 bases from V and 6 from J, leaving 13 bases between them. CDR3 size: 14 residues. CDR1 MNHEY and CDR2 SVGEGT come from the germline V gene.

CDR3 DNA sequence: TGTGCCAGCAGCCAAGTACCGACATCTGGAAACACCATATATTTT. Translated, it gives CASSQVPTSGNTIYF. The chain links TRBV3-1 (or the pseudogene TRBV3-2) to TRBJ1-3; D gene ambiguous. V was pared by 1 base and J by 1 base, with 8 bases between. CDR1 and CDR2 from the germline V gene are LGHDT and YNNKEL (reference sequence). The CDR3 length is 15 residues.

As DNA, the CDR3 is TGTGCCAGCAGCTTAGTAGGGGTTGGCTACACCTTC. Its protein product is CASSLVGVGYTF. The J gene is TRBJ1-2, the V gene TRBV7-9, with D perhaps matching TRBD1 (5 bases). The CDR3 loop spans 12 amino acids. Germline lookup yields CDR1 SEHNR and CDR2 FQNEAQ (reference sequence). Trimming shortened V by 1 base and J by 7 bases, and 7 bases separated the two germline ends.

The J gene is TRBJ2-5, the V gene TRBV21-1; the table's TRBD2 call for D was not verified on the DNA. TRBV21-1 is assigned pseudogene status. CDR3 length: 19 amino acids. The CDR3 region has the DNA TGTGCCAGCAGCCCCCACTCCCCCGCTAGCGGGGGACCTCCAGAGACCCAGTACTTC. This codes for CASSPHSPASGGPPETQYF.

The chain couples TRBV27 to TRBJ2-1, with a tentative D call TRBD2 (7 bases). From germline, CDR1 is MNHEY and CDR2 SMNVEV (reference sequence). Trimming cost V 3 bases and J 10 bases, with 19 bases left between them. The CDR3 length is 15 residues. Written as DNA, the CDR3 is TGTGCCAGCAGTTTCGGCGGGGGCCCTACTCGGGAGCAGTTCTTC. It yields the protein CASSFGGGPTREQFF.

This clone was seen more than once but under ten times. The gene calls are TRBV10-2 and TRBJ1-1; D gene ambiguous. The CDR3 length is 14 residues. Trimming took 5 bases from V and 2 from J, leaving 12 bases between them. CDR1 is WSHSY, CDR2 SAAADI, per germline. The chain's CDR3 is CASSWAPLNTEAFF. Written as DNA, the CDR3 is TGCGCCAGCAGTTGGGCCCCTTTAAACACTGAAGCTTTCTTT.

The rearrangement joins TRBV19 to TRBJ1-2; D perhaps matches TRBD1 (6 bases). In germline, CDR1 is LNHDA, CDR2 SQIVND (reference sequence). V was cut by 6 bases and J by 4 bases, with 12 bases left in between. The CDR3 is 13 amino acids. The CDR3 DNA reads as TGTGCCAGTAGCATACAGGGAGGCTATGGCTACACCTTC. Translating gives CASSIQGGYGYTF. Full variable domain (rest looked up from reference TRBV19 and TRBJ1-2): DGGITQSPKYLFRKEGQNVTLSCEQNLNHDAMYWYRQDPGQGLRLIYYSQIVNDFQKGDIAEGYSVSREKKESFPLTVTSAQKNPTAFYLCASSIQGGYGYTFGSGTRLTVV.

This rearrangement joins TRBV13 to TRBJ1-1, with D tentatively TRBD1 (6 bases). Trimming stripped 3 bases from V and 0 bases from J, with 8 bases between. The CDR3 is 14 residues long. Per the germline V gene, CDR1 is PRHDT and CDR2 is FYEKMQ (reference sequence). The CDR3 protein is CASSFTGMNTEAFF. The CDR3 nucleotides read TGTGCCAGCAGCTTTACAGGGATGAACACTGAAGCTTTCTTT.

This clone came up a few times. This chain connects TRBV3-1 (or the pseudogene TRBV3-2) to TRBJ1-1; perhaps TRBD1 as D (5 bases). Germline-derived CDR1 and CDR2 are LGHDT and YNNKEL (reference sequence). CDR3 length: 13 amino acids. V was trimmed by 1 base and J by 6 bases, leaving 9 bases between them. The CDR3 DNA sequence: TGTGCCAGCAGCCAAGTGAAGGGGCCTGAAGCTTTCTTT. As protein: CASSQVKGPEAFF.

The genes are TRBV5-1 and TRBJ1-6; 7 bases agree with TRBD1. The CDR3 is 15 residues long. Germline V gene data show CDR1 as SGHRS and CDR2 as YFSETQ. The junction had 7 bases not matched to a gene; V was cut back by 2 bases and J by 8 bases. For the CDR3, the DNA is TGCGCCAGCAGCTTTGGCGGGGACAGCCATTCACCCCTCCACTTT. Its translation is CASSFGGDSHSPLHF.

J is TRBJ2-1 and V is TRBV5-1, with TRBD2 identical over 9 bases. V dropped 2 bases and J dropped 9; count of bases not matched to a gene: 9. The germline V gene encodes CDR1 SGHRS and CDR2 YFSETQ. There are 15 residues in the CDR3. CDR3 region: CASSFFQRGAGEQFF. The CDR3 region has the DNA TGCGCCAGCAGCTTCTTCCAGCGGGGGGCCGGTGAGCAGTTCTTC.

In this sample, this clone turned up once. V and J are TRBV4-2 and TRBJ1-4; D may be TRBD1 (5 bases). Germline V lookup: CDR1 LGHNA, CDR2 YNFKEQ. This CDR3 is 17 amino acids long. V lost 0 bases and J lost 7, with 18 bases in between. The CDR3 loop is CASSQDGAPGETEKLFF. The CDR3 DNA sequence: TGTGCCAGCAGCCAAGATGGGGCACCTGGAGAAACTGAAAAACTGTTTTTT.

DNA for the CDR3: TGCAGCGTAAATGGGGGGGGGCACCCCAATGAGCAGTTCTTC. Encoded protein: CSVNGGGHPNEQFF. The chain uses TRBV29-1 and TRBJ2-1; tentatively, D is TRBD2 (7 bases). The CDR3 has 14 amino acids. Germline V gene data show CDR1 as SQVTM and CDR2 as ANQGSEA. Trimming shortened V by 6 bases and J by 6 bases, and 18 bases separated the two germline ends.

This clone was picked up one time. This chain connects TRBV7-8 to TRBJ1-2; 9 positions agree with TRBD1. Germline V CDR1 and CDR2: SGHVS, FQNEAQ. V shed 5 bases and J 7 bases; nucleotides not matched to a gene: 14. CDR3 size: 16 residues. This chain's CDR3 is CASSGEYGTGLIGYTF. The DNA of the CDR3 is TGTGCCAGCAGCGGCGAGTATGGGACAGGGTTAATTGGCTACACCTTC.

In this sample, this clone turned up a few times. The chain joins TRBV6-2 or TRBV6-3 to TRBJ2-7; D unclear. This CDR3 spans 15 amino acids. In germline, CDR1 is MNHEY, CDR2 SVGEGT. V dropped 2 bases and J dropped 3 bases, with 14 bases sitting between them. The CDR3 is CASSYGPQIDYEQYF. CDR3 nucleotides: TGTGCCAGCAGTTACGGGCCCCAAATAGACTACGAGCAGTACTTC.

The V call is TRBV5-1, the J call TRBJ1-4; 11 bases align to TRBD1. This CDR3 is built from 16 residues. J was trimmed by 3 bases and V by 6 bases; bases with no gene match: 7. Looked up from germline, CDR1 is SGHRS and CDR2 is YFSETQ. The CDR3 loop reads CASTRTGGLPNEKLFF. The CDR3 DNA reads TGCGCCAGCACCCGGACAGGGGGCTTGCCTAATGAAAAACTGTTTTTT.

V usage is TRBV5-1 and J usage is TRBJ1-3, with D possibly being TRBD1 (5 bases). CDR1 is SGHRS and CDR2 is YFSETQ in the germline V gene. V was pared by 2 bases and J by 4 bases, with 10 bases between. The CDR3 is made up of 14 amino acids. CDR3 in DNA: TGCGCCAGCAGCTTCCAGGGCTGGGGAAACACCATATATTTT. As protein: CASSFQGWGNTIYF.